This T cell receptor beta chain was retrieved from a study of regulatory T cells in long-lasting Graves disease. Study as a whole: The term persistent Graves' disease signified upward of 5 years on antithyroid drugs with positive TSH receptor antibodies.

Arm-PCR with iRepertoire HTBI primers amplified the CDR3 regions for these TCR beta libraries. TCRdb reprocessed the multiplex PCR reads via MiXCR and lists one record per CDR3 protein. Found here are roughly 450,000 distinct CDR3 sequences, around 21% of them singletons; the top ten hold 6.5% to 10%. Described time point: persistent/refractory GD, antithyroid drugs over 5 years with positive TRAb. Following extraction of RNA from PBMCs, that RNA was used to make the TCR library. This clonotype was recorded many times. This TCR was recovered from a female donor with Graves disease. This specimen was peripheral blood mononuclear cells (PBMCs), taken when the disease was refractory, from a patient treated with antithyroid drugs.

This chain's CDR3 is CASSRSVGEQYF. In DNA form, the CDR3 reads TGTGCCAGCAGTAGATCGGTGGGGGAGCAGTACTTC. The chain is built from TRBV12-3 or TRBV12-4 and TRBJ2-7; no reliable D call. Trimming shortened V by 5 bases and J by 7 bases, and 12 bases separated the two germline ends. The CDR3 totals 12 residues.